Presented here are 18 T cell receptor beta chains from one specimen sequenced in a study of cytomegalovirus exposure and HLA in healthy donors. Primers included in the PCR were 60 Vbeta and 13 Jbeta primers. The method was immunoSEQ multiplex PCR; TCRdb's version includes in-frame clones alone and lacks a portion of them. Of approximately 160,000 clones listed, approximately 84% are singletons. Source material: PBMCs. The receptors shown here come from a boy aged 2 to 10 in good health and CMV-seronegative.

This clone turned up a few times. V gene TRBV10-3 combines with J gene TRBJ1-5, with no clear D. The CDR3 contains 15 residues. CDR1 and CDR2 (germline): ENHRY, SYGVKD. V lost 10 bases and J 1 base, leaving 17 bases between the germline ends. As DNA, the CDR3 is TGTGCCACACGTACGGAGATTGGGAGCAATCAGCCCCAGCATTTT. Translating it yields CATRTEIGSNQPQHF.

This chain joins TRBV27 and TRBJ2-1; possible D gene TRBD1, 5 bases. V gave up 7 bases and J gave up 1 base, with 14 bases separating them. There are 15 residues in the CDR3. CDR1 and CDR2 (germline): MNHEY, SMNVEV (reference sequence). CDR3 in amino acids: CASMWGGVSYNEQFF. The DNA of the CDR3 is TGTGCCAGCATGTGGGGCGGAGTATCCTACAATGAGCAGTTCTTC.

V is TRBV6-5 and J is TRBJ2-5, with a weak D call TRBD2 (7 bases). Per the germline V gene, CDR1 is MNHEY and CDR2 is SVGAGI. The CDR3 extends over 14 amino acids. Trimming shortened V by 6 bases and J by 5 bases, and 16 bases separated the two germline ends. Here the CDR3 DNA reads TGTGCCAGCAGACCCCCGGGGGGCAGCGAGACCCAGTACTTC. Translated: CASRPPGGSETQYF.

The V and J genes are TRBV18 and TRBJ2-6; D call uncertain. The CDR3 is 17 amino acids. V was clipped by 4 bases and J by 1 base, with 14 bases between them. Germline assignment: CDR1 KGHSH and CDR2 LQKENI. CDR3 nucleotides: TGTGCCAGCTCACGTTATGCCGGTTCGTCTGGGGCCAACGTCCTGACTTTC. Amino acid sequence: CASSRYAGSSGANVLTF.

The V call is TRBV6-1, the J call TRBJ1-2, with 10 bases fitting TRBD1. V was clipped by 6 bases and J by 6 bases; unmatched bases: 7. The CDR3 runs to 14 residues. CDR1 is MNHNS and CDR2 is SASEGT in the germline V gene. The CDR3 region is CASSDDRGQNGYTF. The CDR3 bases are TGTGCCAGCAGCGACGACAGGGGGCAAAATGGCTACACCTTC.

This chain uses TRBV6-6 with TRBJ2-1; TRBD1 agrees at 10 bases. There are 14 residues in the CDR3. Germline V CDR1 and CDR2: MNHNY, SVGAGI (reference sequence). The V and J ends lost 6 bases and 5 bases, in that order; junction bases with no gene match: 4. The CDR3: CASSWTGGDNEQFF. In DNA form, the CDR3 reads TGTGCCAGCAGCTGGACAGGGGGGGACAATGAGCAGTTCTTC.

The rearrangement links TRBV27 to TRBJ2-7; 11 positions agree with TRBD2. This CDR3 contains 15 residues. Trimming at V came to 2 bases and at J to 7 bases, leaving 7 bases not matched to a gene. In germline, CDR1 is MNHEY, CDR2 SMNVEV (reference sequence). This CDR3 reads CASSLTLAGGSEQYF. In DNA, the CDR3 is TGTGCCAGCAGTTTAACCCTAGCGGGAGGCTCTGAGCAGTACTTC.

The CDR3 sequence: CASSYLQGRNYEQYF. Written as DNA, the CDR3 is TGCGCCAGCAGCTATCTCCAGGGGAGAAACTACGAGCAGTACTTC. The rearrangement links TRBV5-1 to TRBJ2-7; the D gene is possibly TRBD1 (6 bases). CDR3 length: 15 amino acids. Trimming stripped 3 bases from V and 3 bases from J, with 16 bases between. Germline V gives CDR1 SGHRS, CDR2 YFSETQ.

This clone has more than one count but fewer than ten. The V call is TRBV4-1, the J call TRBJ2-7; D is ambiguous. The CDR3 length is 14 residues. Germline V gene data show CDR1 as MGHRA and CDR2 as YSYEKL. V was trimmed by 2 bases and J by 3 bases, leaving 11 bases between them. CDR3 DNA sequence: TGCGCCAGCAGCCAAAGCGCAGTCCGCTACGAGCAGTACTTC. Its protein product is CASSQSAVRYEQYF.

The gene calls are TRBV25-1 and TRBJ2-7, with 10 bases aligning to TRBD2. From germline, CDR1 is MGHDK and CDR2 SYGVNS. J gave up 7 bases and V 3 bases, and 9 bases lay outside the gene matches. This CDR3 is built from 15 residues. The CDR3 DNA is TGTGCCAGCAGTGATTGGGGGCTAGCGGGAGAAGAGCAGTACTTC. It codes for CASSDWGLAGEEQYF.

The J gene is TRBJ1-6, the V gene TRBV30; no clear D. Germline CDR1 is GTSNPN and CDR2 is SVGIG (reference sequence). V was clipped by 5 bases and J by 10 bases, with 12 bases between them. This CDR3 is 12 amino acids long. The CDR3 protein is CAWQPSGSPLHF. The CDR3, as DNA: TGTGCCTGGCAGCCCAGCGGATCACCCCTCCACTTT.

In its sample, this clone was seen a few times. J is TRBJ1-1 and V is TRBV4-1; TRBD1 matches at 7 bases. This CDR3 is built from 17 residues. Per the germline V gene, CDR1 is MGHRA and CDR2 is YSYEKL. With 2 bases clipped from V and 1 base from J, the junction kept 10 bases outside the gene matches. CDR3 bases: TGCGCCAGCAGCCAACAACCAATTGACAGGGCGAACACTGAAGCTTTCTTT. The encoded protein is CASSQQPIDRANTEAFF.

The V and J genes are TRBV11-2 and TRBJ1-5, with D possibly TRBD1 on 5 matching bases. This CDR3 has 14 amino acids. Germline values: CDR1 SGHAT, CDR2 FQNNGV. V was trimmed by 5 bases and J by 0 bases, leaving 8 bases between them. The CDR3 is CASSRDSSNQPQHF. CDR3 sequence (DNA): TGTGCCAGCAGCCGGGACTCTAGCAATCAGCCCCAGCATTTT. The full variable domain, with the rest looked up from reference TRBV11-2 and TRBJ1-5, is EAGVAQSPRYKIIEKRQSVAFWCNPISGHATLYWYQQILGQGPKLLIQFQNNGVVDDSQLPKDRFSAERLKGVDSTLKIQPAKLEDSAVYLCASSRDSSNQPQHFGDGTRLSIL.

As to this clone: An end of the junction does not agree with germline; a read error may underlie this. CDR3 nucleotides: TGTGCTAGCAGCCCTTCCACTGCAGATACGCAGTATTTT. Amino acid sequence: CASSPSTADTQYF. This rearrangement joins TRBV7-7 to TRBJ2-3; D unclear. CDR3 length: 13 amino acids. Looked up from germline, CDR1 is SSHAT and CDR2 is FNYEAQ (reference sequence).

The V gene is TRBV5-1, the J gene TRBJ2-7; 8 positions agree with TRBD2. V lost 4 bases to trimming and J lost 5 bases; unmatched junction nucleotides: 14. The germline CDR1 and CDR2 sequences are SGHRS and YFSETQ. There are 16 residues in the CDR3. The CDR3 loop reads CASSPRGGISPNEQYF. The CDR3 DNA reads as TGCGCCAGCAGCCCCCGGGGGGGGATCAGCCCGAACGAGCAGTACTTC.

This chain uses TRBV19 with TRBJ1-3, with D hard to call. This CDR3 region has 15 residues. Germline V CDR1 and CDR2: LNHDA, SQIVND (reference sequence). The germline V and J ends were trimmed by 7 bases and 0 bases, with 13 bases remaining between them. CDR3 nucleotides: TGTGCCAGTAAACCACAGTCGAGCTCTGGAAACACCATATATTTT. As protein: CASKPQSSSGNTIYF. Filled out from reference TRBV19 and TRBJ1-3, the complete variable domain reads DGGITQSPKYLFRKEGQNVTLSCEQNLNHDAMYWYRQDPGQGLRLIYYSQIVNDFQKGDIAEGYSVSREKKESFPLTVTSAQKNPTAFYLCASKPQSSSGNTIYFGEGSWLTVV.

V gene TRBV12-5 combines with J gene TRBJ1-5; 7 bases match TRBD1. Germline V gene lookup returns CDR1 LGHNT and CDR2 FRNRAP. J gave up 5 bases and V 11 bases, and 15 bases lay outside the gene matches. CDR3 size: 15 residues. The CDR3 spells CARAVSRQGDQPQHF. The CDR3 DNA reads as TGTGCTCGTGCGGTGAGTAGGCAGGGGGATCAGCCCCAGCATTTT.

The CDR3 DNA reads TGCGCCAGCAGCTTTTTTCCGGGGGAGCTGTTTTTT. It yields the protein CASSFFPGELFF. This sequence joins TRBV5-1 and TRBJ2-2, with D unresolved. The CDR3 covers 12 residues. The germline V and J ends were trimmed by 2 bases and 8 bases, with 7 bases remaining between them. The germline V gene encodes CDR1 SGHRS and CDR2 YFSETQ.